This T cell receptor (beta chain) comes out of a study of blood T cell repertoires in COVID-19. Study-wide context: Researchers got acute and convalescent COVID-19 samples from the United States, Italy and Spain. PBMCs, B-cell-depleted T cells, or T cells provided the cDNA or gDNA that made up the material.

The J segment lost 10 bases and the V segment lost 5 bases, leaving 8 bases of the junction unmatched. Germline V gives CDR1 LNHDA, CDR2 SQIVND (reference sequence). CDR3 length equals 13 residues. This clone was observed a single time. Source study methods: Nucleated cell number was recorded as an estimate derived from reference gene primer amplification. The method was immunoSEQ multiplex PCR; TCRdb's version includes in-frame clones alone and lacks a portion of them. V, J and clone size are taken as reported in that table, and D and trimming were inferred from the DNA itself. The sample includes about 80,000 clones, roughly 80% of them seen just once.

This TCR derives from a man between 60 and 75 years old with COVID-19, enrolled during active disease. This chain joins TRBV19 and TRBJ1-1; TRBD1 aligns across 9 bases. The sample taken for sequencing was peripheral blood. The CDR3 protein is CASSWGQGLRAFF. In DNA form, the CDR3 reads TGTGCCAGTAGTTGGGGACAGGGCCTTCGAGCTTTCTTT.